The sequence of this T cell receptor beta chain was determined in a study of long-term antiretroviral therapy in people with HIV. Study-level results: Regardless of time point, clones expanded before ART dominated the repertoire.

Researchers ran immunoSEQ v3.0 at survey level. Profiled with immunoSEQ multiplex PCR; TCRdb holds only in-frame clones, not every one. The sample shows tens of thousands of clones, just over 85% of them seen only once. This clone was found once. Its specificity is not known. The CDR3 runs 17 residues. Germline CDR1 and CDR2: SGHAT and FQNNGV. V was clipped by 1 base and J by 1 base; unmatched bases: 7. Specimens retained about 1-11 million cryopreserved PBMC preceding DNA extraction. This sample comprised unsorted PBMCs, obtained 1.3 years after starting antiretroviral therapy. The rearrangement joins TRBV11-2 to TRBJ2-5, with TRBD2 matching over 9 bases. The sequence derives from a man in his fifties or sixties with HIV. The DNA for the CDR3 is TGTGCCAGCAGCTTAGTCGGTAGCGGGGGCATCCAAGAGACCCAGTACTTC. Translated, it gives CASSLVGSGGIQETQYF.